The 19 T cell receptor beta chains listed next were all sequenced from one sample in a study of cytomegalovirus exposure and HLA in healthy donors. Primers included in the PCR were 60 Vbeta and 13 Jbeta primers. Sequencing used immunoSEQ multiplex PCR; TCRdb keeps in-frame clones, though not all of them. The sample has about 120,000 clones; roughly four fifths are singletons. The sequenced material came from PBMCs. These receptors originate from a middle-aged man in good health and CMV-seronegative.

This clone was observed once. The J gene is TRBJ1-6, the V gene TRBV30, with 8 bases lining up with TRBD1. The V gene's germline CDR1 is GTSNPN and CDR2 SVGIG (reference sequence). There are 13 residues in the CDR3. Trimming at V came to 3 bases and at J to 10 bases, leaving 5 bases not matched to a gene. CDR3 loop: CAWRAGGESPLHF. The CDR3 coding sequence is TGTGCCTGGAGGGCAGGGGGCGAATCACCCCTCCACTTT.

The chain recombines TRBV5-3 with TRBJ2-2; D call uncertain. TRBV5-3 is noted as an ORF with a role that remains uncertain. Trimming shortened V by 7 bases and J by 0 bases, and 13 bases separated the two germline ends. This CDR3 spans 15 amino acids. CDR3 amino acids: CARRLRSANTGELFF. CDR3 in DNA: TGTGCCAGACGCCTGCGGAGCGCGAACACCGGGGAGCTGTTTTTT.

This CDR3 reads CASSEREGGADTQYF. In nucleotides, the CDR3 is TGTGCCAGCAGTGAAAGGGAAGGGGGCGCAGATACGCAGTATTTT. The V and J genes are TRBV2 and TRBJ2-3, with TRBD1 matching 7 bases. This CDR3 has 15 amino acids. The V and J ends lost 2 bases and 4 bases, in that order; junction bases with no gene match: 6. Germline CDR1 and CDR2: SNHLY and FYNNEI.

J is TRBJ1-1 and V is TRBV21-1; no check of the table's D call, TRBD1, against the DNA was made. TRBV21-1 is deemed a pseudogene. The CDR3 sequence is 14 residues long. The CDR3 region is CASSKAGAVTEAFF. The CDR3 coding sequence is TGTGCCAGCAGCAAAGCGGGGGCCGTCACTGAAGCTTTCTTT.

The CDR3 DNA sequence: TGCGCCAGCAGCGGGAACACGGGGGGCTCTGGAAACACCATATATTTT. This encodes CASSGNTGGSGNTIYF. The chain is built from TRBV5-1 and TRBJ1-3; a weak D match, TRBD1 (5 bases). Germline V CDR1 and CDR2: SGHRS, YFSETQ. This CDR3 contains 16 residues. Trimming shortened V by 4 bases and J by 0 bases, and 14 bases separated the two germline ends. Full variable domain (remainder filled in from reference TRBV5-1 and TRBJ1-3): KAGVTQTPRYLIKTRGQQVTLSCSPISGHRSVSWYQQTPGQGLQFLFEYFSETQRNKGNFPGRFSGRQFSNSRSEMNVSTLELGDSALYLCASSGNTGGSGNTIYFGEGSWLTVV.

This clone has more than one count but fewer than ten. This chain joins TRBV10-1 and TRBJ2-7, with D unresolved. This CDR3 contains 15 residues. Trimming took 7 bases from V and 0 from J, leaving 16 bases between them. The V gene's germline CDR1 is WNHNN and CDR2 SYGVQD (reference sequence). The CDR3 coding sequence is TGCGCCAGCAAATTAGATCTTATCAACTCCTACGAGCAGTACTTC. Translated: CASKLDLINSYEQYF.

The V and J genes are TRBV18 and TRBJ1-1; a possible D gene is TRBD1 (6 bases). This CDR3 is built from 14 residues. Germline V gives CDR1 KGHSH, CDR2 LQKENI. Deletions cut 5 bases from V and 2 bases from J, with 12 bases between. Here the CDR3 reads CASSSGGRNTEAFF. In DNA form, the CDR3 reads TGTGCCAGCTCAAGCGGGGGGCGTAACACTGAAGCTTTCTTT.

The chain links TRBV5-8 to TRBJ1-2; 9 bases map to TRBD1. This CDR3 has 14 amino acids. J lost 4 bases, V lost 7 bases, and 8 bases had no gene match. CDR1 is SGHTS and CDR2 is YDEGEE in the germline V gene. The CDR3 nucleotides are TGTGCCAGCCTAGGGACAGGGTCTTTCTATGGCTACACCTTC. This sequence encodes CASLGTGSFYGYTF.

The chain links TRBV14 to TRBJ2-5; maybe TRBD1 (6 bases). The germline V and J ends were trimmed by 3 bases and 9 bases, with 17 bases remaining between them. CDR1 is SGHDN, CDR2 FVKESK, per germline. The CDR3 has 14 residues. The chain's CDR3 is CASSHLTGPVAQYF. Here the CDR3 DNA reads TGTGCCAGCAGCCACCTGACAGGACCGGTGGCCCAGTACTTC.

There are a few counts of this clone. This chain connects TRBV4-3 to TRBJ2-3, with D possibly being TRBD1 (6 bases). This CDR3 region has 15 residues. Germline CDR1 and CDR2: LGHNA and YSLEER. Deletions cut 1 base from V and 4 bases from J, with 12 bases between. The CDR3 loop is CASSQAYGQPDTQYF. Written as DNA, the CDR3 is TGCGCCAGCAGCCAAGCGTACGGACAGCCAGATACGCAGTATTTT.

This clone was observed a handful of times. The chain uses TRBV27 and TRBJ1-5; 7 nucleotides align to TRBD1. Germline assignment: CDR1 MNHEY and CDR2 SMNVEV (reference sequence). The CDR3 totals 14 residues. V was clipped by 3 bases and J by 7 bases; unmatched bases: 6. The CDR3 nucleotides read TGTGCCAGCAGTTTTACAGGGGATGGACAGCCCCAGCATTTT. Amino acids: CASSFTGDGQPQHF.

This rearrangement joins TRBV7-2 to TRBJ2-7, with D possibly being TRBD2 (6 bases). Trimming took off 5 bases at V and 6 bases at J, with 20 bases between the two ends. Germline assignment: CDR1 SGHTA and CDR2 FQGNSA. The CDR3 consists of 15 residues. In DNA form, the CDR3 reads TGTGCCAGCAGCGCGGGGATAGGGCAGTATGGCGAGCAGTACTTC. As protein: CASSAGIGQYGEQYF.

In this sample, this clone turned up a few times. V gene TRBV29-1 combines with J gene TRBJ1-2; TRBD1 matches 10 bases. Germline CDR1 reads SQVTM; CDR2 reads ANQGSEA. With 4 bases clipped from V and 4 bases from J, the junction kept 3 bases outside the gene matches. This CDR3 comprises 13 residues. The CDR3 reads CSVVTGGSYGYTF. For the CDR3, the DNA is TGCAGCGTTGTGACAGGGGGCTCCTATGGCTACACCTTC.

This chain connects TRBV11-2 to TRBJ2-6, with 9 bases matching TRBD1. The CDR3 runs 19 residues. The germline V gene encodes CDR1 SGHAT and CDR2 FQNNGV. Unmatched junction bases numbered 16, after V lost 6 bases and J lost 4 bases. CDR3 DNA: TGTGCCAGCAGTTCTTTACGAGGGACAGGGAGATACGGGGCCAACGTCCTGACTTTC. It is translated as CASSSLRGTGRYGANVLTF.

Of note for this clone: The junction departs from the called germline gene at one end, perhaps through a read error. The genes are TRBV7-9 and TRBJ1-1; D possibly corresponds to TRBD1 (6 bases). This CDR3 is built from 14 residues. CDR1 is SEHNR and CDR2 is FQNEAQ in the germline V gene (reference sequence). Here the CDR3 DNA reads TGTGCCAGCAGCTTAGAGGTGCCAACAGGGTCGGTTATCTTT. Encoded protein: CASSLEVPTGSVIF.

This chain joins TRBV18 and TRBJ1-3; D gene unclear. Germline loops: CDR1 KGHSH, CDR2 LQKENI. The CDR3 contains 16 residues. V lost 3 bases, J lost 2 bases, and 14 bases lay in between. CDR3 sequence: CASSPFPGSTGNTIYF. The CDR3 region has the DNA TGTGCCAGCTCACCTTTCCCGGGGTCTACTGGAAACACCATATATTTT.

This rearrangement joins TRBV5-4 to TRBJ1-4, with 8 bases aligning to TRBD1. There are 14 residues in the CDR3. Germline V gives CDR1 SGHNT, CDR2 YYREEE (reference sequence). V trimming: 4 bases; J trimming: 4 bases; junction bases outside the gene matches: 3. The DNA of the CDR3 is TGTGCCAGCAGCCCGACAGGGGTTAATGAAAAACTGTTTTTT. Protein product: CASSPTGVNEKLFF.

The chain has TRBV7-2 and TRBJ1-1, with 11 bases identical to TRBD1. V shed 5 bases, J shed 4 bases, and the junction held 12 bases outside the gene matches. Germline CDR1 reads SGHTA; CDR2 reads FQGNSA. The CDR3 is 17 residues long. DNA for the CDR3: TGTGCCAGCAGCCGGACAGGGGGCGCCGTAATAAGCACTGAAGCTTTCTTT. This encodes CASSRTGGAVISTEAFF.

The V gene is TRBV19, the J gene TRBJ2-5, with D uncertain. The CDR3 is made up of 13 amino acids. V lost 1 base and J lost 5, with 8 bases in between. The germline gives CDR1 LNHDA, CDR2 SQIVND (reference sequence). This chain's CDR3 is CASSIVVRETQYF. The CDR3 coding sequence is TGTGCCAGTAGTATAGTGGTGCGGGAGACCCAGTACTTC.